This T cell receptor beta chain is from a study of immune evolution from preneoplasia to lung adenocarcinoma. Study results and caveats: Later-stage lesions seemingly showed higher T cell density and diversity than normal lung. From normal lung to invasive adenocarcinoma, top clone frequencies appeared to decrease.

The assay was immunoSEQ multiplex PCR, and TCRdb's table has in-frame clones only and misses some. The sample includes roughly 10,000 clones, about four fifths of them seen just once. As to this clone: The target antigen is unknown.

Macro-dissection enriched premalignant or tumor cells before nucleic acid extraction. What was sequenced was FFPE minimally invasive lung adenocarcinoma tissue. The TCR was taken from a person aged 60-79 years with lung adenocarcinoma.

The CDR3: CASHTGSYGYTF. The CDR3 region has the DNA TGTGCCAGCCATACAGGGAGTTATGGCTACACCTTC. The gene calls are TRBV2 and TRBJ1-2, with a possible D match to TRBD1 (6 bases). The CDR3 totals 12 residues. Trimming stripped 8 bases from V and 5 bases from J, with 12 bases between. Germline CDR1 SNHLY, CDR2 FYNNEI.